The 6 T cell receptor beta chains below come from one sample, sequenced in a study of cytomegalovirus exposure and HLA in healthy donors. PCR used 60 Vbeta primers and 13 Jbeta primers. The table came from immunoSEQ multiplex PCR; TCRdb's copy has only in-frame clones and leaves some out. This sample's table reports about 170,000 clones. The sample was PBMCs. These receptors all stem from a woman aged 60 to 75 in good health and CMV-seronegative.

The CDR3: CASTPSRLAGDFTPTGELFF. The CDR3 region has the DNA TGCGCCAGCACCCCCAGCCGACTAGCGGGAGACTTTACCCCGACCGGGGAGCTGTTTTTT. This chain links TRBV10-1 with TRBJ2-2; TRBD2 matches at 12 bases. From germline, CDR1 is WNHNN and CDR2 SYGVQD (reference sequence). J was trimmed by 5 bases and V by 7 bases; bases with no gene match: 20. CDR3 length equals 20 residues.

The V gene is TRBV9, the J gene TRBJ1-5, with a weak D call TRBD1 (6 bases). Looked up from germline, CDR1 is SGDLS and CDR2 is YYNGEE. The CDR3 runs to 15 residues. Trimming took 2 bases from V and 5 from J, leaving 14 bases between them. The CDR3 nucleotides read TGTGCCAGCAGCGTGGGGGGAGGGGGAGATCAGCCCCAGCATTTT. Residues: CASSVGGGGDQPQHF.

V is TRBV6-1 and J is TRBJ2-1; 9 bases line up with TRBD1. The J segment lost 4 bases and the V segment lost 8 bases, leaving 6 bases of the junction unmatched. Germline values: CDR1 MNHNS, CDR2 SASEGT. The CDR3 has 14 amino acids. The CDR3 loop is CASQQGAHYNEQFF. Written as DNA, the CDR3 is TGTGCCAGCCAACAGGGGGCCCATTACAATGAGCAGTTCTTC.

The rearrangement links TRBV10-3 to TRBJ2-1; no clear D. The CDR3 length is 14 residues. Looked up from germline, CDR1 is ENHRY and CDR2 is SYGVKD. V lost 3 bases, J lost 10 bases, and 16 bases lay in between. The CDR3: CAISDQSGSGEQFF. The CDR3 DNA reads as TGTGCCATCAGTGACCAGTCCGGGTCTGGCGAGCAGTTCTTC.

This sequence joins TRBV15 and TRBJ2-1, with 14 bases matching TRBD2. The CDR3 has 16 residues. Per germline, CDR1 LNHNV and CDR2 YYDKDF (reference sequence). After removal of 0 bases from V and 8 bases from J, the junction contained 3 bases not matched to a gene. CDR3 residues: CATSREGTSGSDEQFF. CDR3 in DNA: TGTGCCACCAGCAGAGAAGGGACTAGCGGGAGCGATGAGCAGTTCTTC.

The gene calls are TRBV5-1 and TRBJ1-2; D is undetermined. The V gene's germline CDR1 is SGHRS and CDR2 YFSETQ. V was clipped by 0 bases and J by 1 base, with 13 bases between them. The CDR3 is 16 residues long. CDR3 residues: CASSLARAVDNYGYTF. In nucleotides, the CDR3 is TGCGCCAGCAGCTTGGCGCGGGCAGTCGATAACTATGGCTACACCTTC.